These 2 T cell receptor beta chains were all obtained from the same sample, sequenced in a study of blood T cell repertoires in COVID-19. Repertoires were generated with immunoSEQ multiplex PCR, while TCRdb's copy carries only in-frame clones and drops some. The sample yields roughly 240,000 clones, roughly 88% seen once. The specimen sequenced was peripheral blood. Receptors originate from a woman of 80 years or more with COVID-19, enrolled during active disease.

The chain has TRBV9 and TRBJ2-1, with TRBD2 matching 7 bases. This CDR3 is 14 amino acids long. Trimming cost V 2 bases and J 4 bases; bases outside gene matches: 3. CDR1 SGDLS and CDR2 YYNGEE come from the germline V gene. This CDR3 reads CASSVGGLYNEQFF. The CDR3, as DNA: TGTGCCAGCAGCGTGGGGGGACTATACAATGAGCAGTTCTTC.

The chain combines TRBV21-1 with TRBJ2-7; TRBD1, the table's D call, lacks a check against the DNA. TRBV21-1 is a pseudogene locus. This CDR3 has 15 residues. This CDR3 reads CASKGQAPPGYEQYV. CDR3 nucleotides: TGTGCCAGCAAGGGACAGGCTCCACCGGGGTACGAGCAGTACGTC.